This TCR beta chain is drawn from a study of post-analysis software for immune sequencing data. Study-wide findings and caveats: Patients carried 4 or 5 TRBV segments more frequently than controls did, and TRBV5-6, TRBV5-1 and TRBV20-1 were among them.

Included in the TCR beta cDNA libraries were unique molecular identifiers. TCRdb re-derived calls from the PCR reads in MiXCR, one entry per CDR3 protein. The sample lists about 380,000 distinct CDR3 sequences; about a third were seen once. Trimming took 6 bases from V and 4 from J, leaving 10 bases between them. CDR3 size: 13 residues. Germline V gene lookup returns CDR1 ENHRY and CDR2 SYGVKD. On this clonotype: The antigen remains unidentified.

Specimen: blood. This chain links TRBV10-3 with TRBJ1-5; TRBD1 is a possible D gene (6 bases). The TCR originated in a girl between 5 and 17 years old with multiple sclerosis. CDR3 amino acids: CAISRGRNQPQHF. CDR3 DNA: TGTGCCATCAGCAGGGGCCGGAATCAGCCCCAGCATTTT.